One sample yielded the 7 T cell receptor beta chains listed below, sequenced in a study of shared clonotypes between healthy human individuals. TCRdb's table, derived via immunoSEQ multiplex PCR, lists solely in-frame clones and lacks some. This table has approximately 980,000 clones, over 75% appearing once. The specimen was memory CD4+ T cells sorted from blood. The sample's subset: CD45RA-negative fraction. The source of these receptors is a man younger than 30 in good health.

The CDR3 DNA reads as TGTGCCAGCAGCGTAGGGACAACTAATGAAAAACTGTTTTTT. Its protein product is CASSVGTTNEKLFF. V and J are TRBV9 and TRBJ1-4, with D unclear. The germline V gene encodes CDR1 SGDLS and CDR2 YYNGEE. CDR3 length equals 14 residues. Trimming stripped 0 bases from V and 0 bases from J, with 3 bases between.

V gene TRBV5-6 combines with J gene TRBJ2-2; 9 nucleotides line up with TRBD1. This CDR3 has 16 residues. With V trimmed by 4 bases and J by 5 bases, 9 bases remained unmatched. Germline lookup yields CDR1 SGHDT and CDR2 YYEEEE. The CDR3 sequence is CASSHRGRGWTGELFF. In DNA form, the CDR3 reads TGTGCCAGCAGCCACAGGGGGCGGGGATGGACCGGGGAGCTGTTTTTT.

This clone has just one count. CDR3 nucleotides: TGTGCCAGCAGTTATCGGAAAACTTCCTCAGTGGGGGAGCTGTTTTTT. This codes for CASSYRKTSSVGELFF. The chain has TRBV6-5 and TRBJ2-2; D unclear. The V and J ends lost 3 bases and 8 bases respectively, with 19 bases between them. The germline V gene has CDR1 MNHEY and CDR2 SVGAGI. The CDR3 has 16 residues.

This chain links TRBV6-6 with TRBJ1-3; 7 bases align to TRBD1. Germline V CDR1 and CDR2: MNHNY, SVGAGI (reference sequence). This CDR3 has 15 residues. J lost 3 bases, V lost 5 bases, and 7 bases had no gene match. The CDR3 nucleotides are TGTGCCAGCAGTACGAAGACAGGGAGTGGAAACACCATATATTTT. Translating gives CASSTKTGSGNTIYF.

This sequence joins TRBV7-9 and TRBJ2-1, with D uncertain. CDR3 length equals 15 residues. CDR1 SEHNR and CDR2 FQNEAQ come from the germline V gene (reference sequence). V lost 1 base and J 0 bases, leaving 7 bases between the germline ends. The CDR3 loop reads CASSLVLDSYNEQFF. The CDR3 DNA follows: TGTGCCAGCAGCTTAGTACTTGACTCCTACAATGAGCAGTTCTTC.

The V call is TRBV6-5, the J call TRBJ1-2; 8 bases are a match to TRBD1. Per the germline V gene, CDR1 is MNHEY and CDR2 is SVGAGI. There are 15 residues in the CDR3. The ends lost 0 bases at V and 6 bases at J; junction bases unmatched: 6. Here the CDR3 reads CASSYSPQGANGYTF. As DNA, the CDR3 is TGTGCCAGCAGTTACTCCCCCCAGGGGGCGAATGGCTACACCTTC.

The chain carries TRBV28 and TRBJ2-7; no clear D. Germline assignment: CDR1 MDHEN and CDR2 SYDVKM. V was clipped by 2 bases and J by 2 bases, with 7 bases between them. This CDR3 is built from 13 residues. CDR3 nucleotide sequence: TGTGCCAGCAGTTTAGCGGTTCCCTACGAGCAGTACTTC. This translates into CASSLAVPYEQYF.